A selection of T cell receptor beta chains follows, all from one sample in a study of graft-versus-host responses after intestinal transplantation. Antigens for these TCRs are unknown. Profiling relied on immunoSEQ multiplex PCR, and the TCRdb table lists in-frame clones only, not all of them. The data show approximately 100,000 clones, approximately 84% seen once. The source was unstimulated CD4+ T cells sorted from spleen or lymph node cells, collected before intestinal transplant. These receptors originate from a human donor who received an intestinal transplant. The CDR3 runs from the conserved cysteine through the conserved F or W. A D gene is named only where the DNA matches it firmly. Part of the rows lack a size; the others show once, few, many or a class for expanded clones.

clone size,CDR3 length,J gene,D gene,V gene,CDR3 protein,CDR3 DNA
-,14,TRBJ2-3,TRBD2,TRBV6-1,CASKLAGVGDTQYF,TGTGCCAGCAAACTAGCGGGAGTCGGAGATACGCAGTATTTT
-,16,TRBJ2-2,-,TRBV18,CASSPQGRANTGELFF,TGTGCCAGCTCACCCCAGGGCAGGGCGAACACCGGGGAGCTGTTTTTT
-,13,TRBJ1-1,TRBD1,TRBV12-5,CASGWTGGTEAFF,TGTGCTAGTGGTTGGACAGGGGGCACTGAAGCTTTCTTT
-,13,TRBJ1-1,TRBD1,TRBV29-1,CSVIGQANTEAFF,TGCAGCGTGATAGGACAGGCCAACACTGAAGCTTTCTTT
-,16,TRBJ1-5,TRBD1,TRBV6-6,CASSFPPGGTGQPQHF,TGTGCCAGCAGCTTCCCCCCGGGGGGGACAGGGCAGCCCCAGCATTTT
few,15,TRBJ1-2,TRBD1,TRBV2,CASRNRGRANYGYTF,TGTGCCAGCAGAAACAGGGGGAGAGCTAACTATGGCTACACCTTC
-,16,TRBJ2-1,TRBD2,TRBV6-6,CASSYSGRAGWDEQFF,TGTGCCAGCAGTTACTCTGGGCGAGCGGGGTGGGATGAGCAGTTCTTC
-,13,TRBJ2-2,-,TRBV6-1,CASSGQNTGELFF,TGTGCCAGCAGTGGCCAGAACACCGGGGAGCTGTTTTTT
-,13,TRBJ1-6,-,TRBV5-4,CASSSTWRSPLHF,TGTGCCAGCAGCTCGACCTGGCGTTCACCCCTCCACTTT
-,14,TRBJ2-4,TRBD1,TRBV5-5,CASSLSQGVNIQYF,TGTGCCAGCAGCTTGTCCCAGGGGGTAAACATTCAGTACTTC
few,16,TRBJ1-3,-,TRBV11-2,CASSVRSYNSGNTIYF,TGTGCCAGCAGTGTTAGGAGCTACAACTCTGGAAACACCATATATTTT
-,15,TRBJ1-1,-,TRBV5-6,CASSLATAVGSEAFF,TGTGCCAGCAGCTTGGCTACGGCGGTGGGATCAGAAGCTTTCTTT
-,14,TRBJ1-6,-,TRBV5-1,CASSLGTANSPLHF,TGCGCCAGCAGCTTGGGGACAGCAAATTCACCCCTCCACTTT
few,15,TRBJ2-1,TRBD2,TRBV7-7,CASSEAGANYNEQFF,TGTGCCAGCAGTGAAGCGGGGGCCAACTACAATGAGCAGTTCTTC
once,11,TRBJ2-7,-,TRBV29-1,CSAYRAGEQYF,TGCAGCGCCTACAGGGCTGGGGAGCAGTACTTC
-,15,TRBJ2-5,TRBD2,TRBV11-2,CASSQLAGGGETQYF,TGTGCCAGCAGCCAACTAGCGGGAGGGGGAGAGACCCAGTACTTC
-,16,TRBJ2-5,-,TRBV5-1,CASSSHRGPQGETQYF,TGCGCCAGCAGCTCACACCGAGGGCCCCAGGGGGAGACCCAGTACTTC
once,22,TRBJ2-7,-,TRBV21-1,CASSKVGGFGHVVAGIPYEQYF,TGTGCCAGCAGCAAAGTGGGGGGATTCGGGCATGTTGTGGCAGGGATCCCCTACGAGCAGTACTTC
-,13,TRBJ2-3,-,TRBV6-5,CASSYTGGGTQYF,TGTGCCAGCAGTTACACAGGGGGGGGGACGCAGTATTTT
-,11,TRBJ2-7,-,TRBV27,CASSAGYEQYF,TGTGCCAGCAGTGCAGGCTACGAGCAGTACTTC
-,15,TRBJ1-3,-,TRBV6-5,CASRIGIYSGNTIYF,TGTGCCAGCAGGATAGGGATTTACTCTGGAAACACCATATATTTT
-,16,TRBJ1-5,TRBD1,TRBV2,CASSDVGQGSNQPQHF,TGTGCCAGCAGTGATGTTGGACAGGGTAGCAATCAGCCCCAGCATTTT
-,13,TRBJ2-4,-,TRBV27,CASTRAGLNIQYF,TGTGCCAGCACCCGAGCGGGTTTGAACATTCAGTACTTC
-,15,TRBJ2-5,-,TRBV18,CASSPTRQAQETQYF,TGTGCCAGCTCACCCACCCGACAGGCCCAAGAGACCCAGTACTTC
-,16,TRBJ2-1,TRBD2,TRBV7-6,CASSLAQGLAGVEQFF,TGTGCCAGCAGCTTAGCGCAGGGACTAGCGGGAGTCGAGCAGTTCTTC
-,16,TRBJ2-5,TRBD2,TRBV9,CASSVVSLAGRETQYF,TGTGCCAGCAGCGTAGTTTCTCTAGCGGGGAGGGAGACCCAGTACTTC
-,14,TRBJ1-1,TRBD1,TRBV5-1,CASSLGQGVSEAFF,TGCGCCAGCAGCTTGGGACAGGGAGTTAGTGAAGCTTTCTTT
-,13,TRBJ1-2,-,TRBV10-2,CASSEVATGGYTF,TGCGCCAGCAGTGAGGTCGCCACCGGCGGCTACACCTTC
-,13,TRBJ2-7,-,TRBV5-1,CASSFRETYEQYF,TGCGCCAGCAGCTTTAGGGAGACCTACGAGCAGTACTTC
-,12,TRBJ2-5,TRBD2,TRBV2,CATGLAGETQYF,TGTGCCACCGGACTAGCTGGGGAGACCCAGTACTTC
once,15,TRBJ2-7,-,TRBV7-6,CASSLDDGLSYEQYF,TGTGCCAGCAGCTTAGATGATGGCCTCTCCTACGAGCAGTACTTC
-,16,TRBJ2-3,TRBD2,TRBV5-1,CASSLVVSGVVDTQYF,TGCGCCAGCAGCTTGGTGGTTAGCGGGGTGGTAGATACGCAGTATTTT
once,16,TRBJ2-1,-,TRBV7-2,CASSRLARSSYNEQFF,TGTGCCAGCAGCAGGCTAGCCCGGAGCTCCTACAATGAGCAGTTCTTC
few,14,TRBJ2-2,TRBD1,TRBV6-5,CASSDRGLPGELFF,TGTGCCAGCAGTGACAGGGGGCTTCCCGGGGAGCTGTTTTTT
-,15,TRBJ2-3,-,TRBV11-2,CASSPITRSTDTQYF,TGTGCCAGCAGCCCCATTACTCGAAGCACAGATACGCAGTATTTT
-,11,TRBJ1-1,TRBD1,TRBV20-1,CSATGGTEAFF,TGCAGTGCTACAGGGGGCACTGAAGCTTTCTTT
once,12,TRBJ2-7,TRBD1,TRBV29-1,CSVRSGGSEQYF,TGCAGCGTTAGGTCAGGGGGAAGCGAGCAGTACTTC
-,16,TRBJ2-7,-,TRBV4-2,CASSQGDPPRVGEQYF,TGTGCCAGCAGCCAGGGGGATCCCCCCCGGGTGGGCGAGCAGTACTTC
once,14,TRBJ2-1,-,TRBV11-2,CASSLEPTRRVQFF,TGTGCCAGCAGCTTAGAGCCAACCCGGAGGGTGCAGTTCTTC
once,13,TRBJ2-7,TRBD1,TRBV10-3,CAIRRQGRDEQYF,TGTGCCATCAGGAGACAGGGTCGCGACGAGCAGTACTTC
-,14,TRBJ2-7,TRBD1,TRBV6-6,CASNPRGPSHEQYF,TGTGCCAGCAACCCAAGGGGGCCTTCTCACGAGCAGTACTTC
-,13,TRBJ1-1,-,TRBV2,CASSDRVHTEAFF,TGTGCCAGCAGTGACAGGGTTCACACTGAAGCTTTCTTT
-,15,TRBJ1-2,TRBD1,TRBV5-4,CASSLRQTGSYGYTF,TGTGCCAGCAGCTTGCGTCAGACAGGGTCCTATGGCTACACCTTC
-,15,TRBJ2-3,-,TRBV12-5,CASGLVLGRSDTQYF,TGTGCTAGTGGTTTGGTACTTGGGAGGTCAGATACGCAGTATTTT
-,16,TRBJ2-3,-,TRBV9,CASSVAVGGSTDTQYF,TGTGCCAGCAGCGTAGCGGTGGGAGGCTCCACAGATACGCAGTATTTT
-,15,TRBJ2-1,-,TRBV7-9,CASSLGSGGVNEQFF,TGTGCCAGCAGCTTAGGGAGCGGCGGGGTAAATGAGCAGTTCTTC
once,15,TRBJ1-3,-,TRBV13,CASSLWQSSGNTIYF,TGTGCCAGCAGCTTATGGCAGTCCTCTGGAAACACCATATATTTT
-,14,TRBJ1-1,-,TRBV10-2,CASTDRPLNTEAFF,TGCGCCAGCACTGACCGACCGTTGAACACTGAAGCTTTCTTT
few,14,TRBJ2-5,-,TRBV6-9,CASRSGGGHETQYF,TGTGCCAGCAGATCTGGGGGAGGACATGAGACCCAGTACTTC
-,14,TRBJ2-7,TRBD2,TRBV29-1,CSVASGLGTYEQYF,TGCAGCGTCGCTAGCGGTTTAGGGACCTACGAGCAGTACTTC
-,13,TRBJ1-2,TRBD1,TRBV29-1,CSAGDRAIYGYTF,TGCAGCGCAGGGGACAGGGCGATATATGGCTACACCTTC
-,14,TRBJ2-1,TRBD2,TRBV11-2,CASSPGGPYNEQFF,TGTGCCAGCAGCCCGGGGGGGCCTTACAATGAGCAGTTCTTC
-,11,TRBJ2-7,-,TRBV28,CASSIYDEQYF,TGTGCCAGCAGCATTTACGACGAGCAGTACTTC
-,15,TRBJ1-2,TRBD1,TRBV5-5,CASSWWTGVRVGYTF,TGTGCCAGCAGCTGGTGGACAGGGGTTAGAGTAGGCTACACCTTC
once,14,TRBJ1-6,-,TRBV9,CASSGGTPGSPLHF,TGTGCCAGCAGCGGGGGAACTCCGGGTTCACCCCTCCACTTT
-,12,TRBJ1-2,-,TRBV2,CANRLVSYGYTF,TGTGCCAACAGACTTGTTAGCTATGGCTACACCTTC
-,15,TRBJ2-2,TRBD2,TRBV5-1,CASSTSGGFTGELFF,TGCGCCAGCAGTACTAGCGGGGGATTCACCGGGGAGCTGTTTTTT
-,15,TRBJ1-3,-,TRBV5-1,CASSLDRGAGNTIYF,TGCGCCAGCAGCTTGGATCGGGGGGCTGGAAACACCATATATTTT
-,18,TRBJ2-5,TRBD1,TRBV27,CASSPHRGRGGVRETQYF,TGTGCCAGCAGTCCCCACAGGGGGCGTGGGGGGGTTCGAGAGACCCAGTACTTC
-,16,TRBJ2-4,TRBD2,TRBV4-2,CASSQELGTTISRPSF,TGTGCCAGCAGCCAAGAGCTCGGGACTACGATTTCTAGACCGTCCTTC